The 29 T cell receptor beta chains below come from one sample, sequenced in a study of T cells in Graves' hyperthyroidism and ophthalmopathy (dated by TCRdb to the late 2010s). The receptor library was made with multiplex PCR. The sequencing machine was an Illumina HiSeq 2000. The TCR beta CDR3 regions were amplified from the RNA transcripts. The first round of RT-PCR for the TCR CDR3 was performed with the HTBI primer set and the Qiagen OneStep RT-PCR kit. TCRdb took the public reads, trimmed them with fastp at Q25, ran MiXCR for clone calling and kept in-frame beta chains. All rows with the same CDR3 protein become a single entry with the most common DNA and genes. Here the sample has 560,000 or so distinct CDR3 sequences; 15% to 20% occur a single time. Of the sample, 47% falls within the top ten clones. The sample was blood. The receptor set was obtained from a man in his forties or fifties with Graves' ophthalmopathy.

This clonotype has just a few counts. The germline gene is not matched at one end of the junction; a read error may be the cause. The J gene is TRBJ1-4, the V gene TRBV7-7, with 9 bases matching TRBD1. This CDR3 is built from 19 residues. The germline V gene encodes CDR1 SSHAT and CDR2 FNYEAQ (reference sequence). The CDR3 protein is CASSLASGQGLVTNEKLFF. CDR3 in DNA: TGTGCTAGCAGCTTAGCTTCGGGACAGGGATTAGTAACTAATGAAAAACTGTTTTTT.

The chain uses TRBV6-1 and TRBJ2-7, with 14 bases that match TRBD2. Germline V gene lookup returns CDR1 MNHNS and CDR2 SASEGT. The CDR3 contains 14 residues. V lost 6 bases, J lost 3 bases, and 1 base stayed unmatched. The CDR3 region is CASRGTSGSYEQYF. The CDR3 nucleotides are TGTGCCAGCAGGGGGACTAGCGGGAGCTACGAGCAGTACTTC.

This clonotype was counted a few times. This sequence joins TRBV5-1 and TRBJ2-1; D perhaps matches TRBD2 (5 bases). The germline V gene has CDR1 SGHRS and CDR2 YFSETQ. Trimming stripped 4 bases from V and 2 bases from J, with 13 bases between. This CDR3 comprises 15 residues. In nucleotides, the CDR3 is TGCGCCAGCAGCCGGACTGAGGGTCCCTACAATGAGCAGTTCTTC. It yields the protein CASSRTEGPYNEQFF.

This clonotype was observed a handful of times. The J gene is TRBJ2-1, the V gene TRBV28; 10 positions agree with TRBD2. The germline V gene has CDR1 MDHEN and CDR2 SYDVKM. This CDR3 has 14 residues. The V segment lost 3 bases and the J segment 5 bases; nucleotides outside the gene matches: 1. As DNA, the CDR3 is TGTGCCAGCAGTTTTAGCGGGGGGAACAATGAGCAGTTCTTC. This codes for CASSFSGGNNEQFF. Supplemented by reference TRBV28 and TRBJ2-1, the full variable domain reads DVKVTQSSRYLVKRTGEKVFLECVQDMDHENMFWYRQDPGLGLRLIYFSYDVKMKEKGDIPEGYSVSREKKERFSLILESASTNQTSMYLCASSFSGGNNEQFFGPGTRLTVL.

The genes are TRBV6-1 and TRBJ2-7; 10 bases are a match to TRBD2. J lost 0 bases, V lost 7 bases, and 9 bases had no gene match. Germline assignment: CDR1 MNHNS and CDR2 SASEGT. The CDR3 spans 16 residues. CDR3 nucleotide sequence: TGTGCCAGCACCCCGTTGGTAGCGGGAGGCTCCTACGAGCAGTACTTC. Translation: CASTPLVAGGSYEQYF.

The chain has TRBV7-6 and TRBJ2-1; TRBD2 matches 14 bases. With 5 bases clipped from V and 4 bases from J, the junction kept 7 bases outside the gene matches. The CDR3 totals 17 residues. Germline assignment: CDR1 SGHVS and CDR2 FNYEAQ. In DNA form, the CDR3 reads TGTGCCAGCAGCATGACTAGCGGGGGGGAGGGATACAATGAGCAGTTCTTC. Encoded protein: CASSMTSGGEGYNEQFF.

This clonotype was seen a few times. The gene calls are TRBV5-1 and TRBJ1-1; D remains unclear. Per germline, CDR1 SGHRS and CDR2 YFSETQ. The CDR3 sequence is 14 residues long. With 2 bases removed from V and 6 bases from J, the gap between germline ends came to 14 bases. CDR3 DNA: TGCGCCAGCAGCTTAGGACTCCTGGGCGCTGAAGCTTTCTTT. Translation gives CASSLGLLGAEAFF.

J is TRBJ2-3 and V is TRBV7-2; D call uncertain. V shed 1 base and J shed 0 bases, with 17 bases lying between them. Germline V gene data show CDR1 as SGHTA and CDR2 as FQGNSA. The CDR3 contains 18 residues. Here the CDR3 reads CASSLGSMAQTSTDTQYF. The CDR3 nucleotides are TGTGCCAGCAGCTTAGGATCGATGGCACAAACTAGCACAGATACGCAGTATTTT.

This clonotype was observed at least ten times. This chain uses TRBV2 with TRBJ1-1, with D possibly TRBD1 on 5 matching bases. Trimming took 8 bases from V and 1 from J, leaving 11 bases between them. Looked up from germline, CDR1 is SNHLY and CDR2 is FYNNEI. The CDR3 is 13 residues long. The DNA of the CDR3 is TGTGCCAGCGATCAAACAGGGAACACTGAAGCTTTCTTT. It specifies CASDQTGNTEAFF.

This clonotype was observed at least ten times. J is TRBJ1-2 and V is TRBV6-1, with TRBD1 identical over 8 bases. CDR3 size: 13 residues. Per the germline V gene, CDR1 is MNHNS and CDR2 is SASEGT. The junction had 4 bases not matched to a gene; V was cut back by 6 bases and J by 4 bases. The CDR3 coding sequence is TGTGCCAGCAGCTCAGGGGGCATCTATGGCTACACCTTC. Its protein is CASSSGGIYGYTF.

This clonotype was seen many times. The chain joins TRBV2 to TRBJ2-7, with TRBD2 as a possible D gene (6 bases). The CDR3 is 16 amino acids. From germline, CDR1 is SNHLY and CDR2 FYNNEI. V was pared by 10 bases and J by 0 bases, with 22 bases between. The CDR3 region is CATAGGAGLGSYEQYF. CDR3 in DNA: TGTGCCACCGCCGGAGGGGCGGGACTGGGCTCCTACGAGCAGTACTTC.

CDR3 DNA: TGCAGTGCTAGATCTGCTAGCGGGGGGACCCAAGAGACCCAGTACTTC. This sequence encodes CSARSASGGTQETQYF. J is TRBJ2-5 and V is TRBV20-1; 11 bases align to TRBD2. The CDR3 is made up of 16 amino acids. CDR1 is DFQATT, CDR2 SNEGSKA, per germline (reference sequence). Germline trimming cut 2 bases from V and 1 base from J; bases unmatched to any gene: 6.

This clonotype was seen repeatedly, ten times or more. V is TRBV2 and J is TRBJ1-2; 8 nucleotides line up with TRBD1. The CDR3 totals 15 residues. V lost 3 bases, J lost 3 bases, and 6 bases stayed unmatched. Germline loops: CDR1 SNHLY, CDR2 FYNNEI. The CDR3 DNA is TGTGCCAGCAGTGACCTCAGGGGGCTCCACTATGGCTACACCTTC. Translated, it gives CASSDLRGLHYGYTF.

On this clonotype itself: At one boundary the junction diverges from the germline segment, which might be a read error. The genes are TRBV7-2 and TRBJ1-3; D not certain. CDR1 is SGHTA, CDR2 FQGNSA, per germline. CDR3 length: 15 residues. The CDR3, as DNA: TGTGCCAGCAGCCTAGCAGGCCCTGGAAGAAACACCATATATTTT. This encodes CASSLAGPGRNTIYF.

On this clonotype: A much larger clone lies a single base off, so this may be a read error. CDR3 in amino acids: CASSLASGSSYDEQFF. CDR3 DNA sequence: TGTGCCAGCAGTTTGGCTAGCGGGAGCTCCTACGATGAGCAGTTCTTC. The V and J genes are TRBV28 and TRBJ2-1; TRBD2 aligns across 10 bases. Germline values: CDR1 MDHEN, CDR2 SYDVKM. The CDR3 spans 16 residues.

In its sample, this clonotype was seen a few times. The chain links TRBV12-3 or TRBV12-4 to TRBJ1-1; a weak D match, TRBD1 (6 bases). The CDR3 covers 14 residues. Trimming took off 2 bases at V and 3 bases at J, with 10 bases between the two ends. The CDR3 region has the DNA TGTGCCAGCAGTTTAAGGTACAGGGACACTGAAGCTTTCTTT. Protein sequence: CASSLRYRDTEAFF.

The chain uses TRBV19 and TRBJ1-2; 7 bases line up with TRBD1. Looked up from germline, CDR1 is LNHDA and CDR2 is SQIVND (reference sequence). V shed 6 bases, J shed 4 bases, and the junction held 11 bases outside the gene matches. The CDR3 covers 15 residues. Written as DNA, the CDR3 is TGTGCCAGTAGCCGGGGGGACAGCCGGAGCTATGGCTACACCTTC. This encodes CASSRGDSRSYGYTF.

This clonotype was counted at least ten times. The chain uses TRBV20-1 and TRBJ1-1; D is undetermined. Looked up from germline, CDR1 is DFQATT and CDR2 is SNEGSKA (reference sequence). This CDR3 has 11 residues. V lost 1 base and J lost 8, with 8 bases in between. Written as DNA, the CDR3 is TGCAGTGCTAGAGTGGGCAGGGAAGCTTTCTTT. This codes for CSARVGREAFF.

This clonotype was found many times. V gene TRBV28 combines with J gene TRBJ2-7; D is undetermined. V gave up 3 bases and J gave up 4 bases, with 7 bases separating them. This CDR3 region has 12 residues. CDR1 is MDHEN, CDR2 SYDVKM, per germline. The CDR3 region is CASSFQRYEQYF. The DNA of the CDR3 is TGTGCCAGCAGTTTTCAGCGTTACGAGCAGTACTTC.

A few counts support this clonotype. Here the CDR3 reads CATGGISGANVLTF. CDR3 coding DNA: TGTGCCACGGGGGGGATCTCTGGGGCCAACGTCCTGACTTTC. The V gene is TRBV30, the J gene TRBJ2-6, with 8 positions matching TRBD2. V trimming: 8 bases; J trimming: 0 bases; junction bases outside the gene matches: 3. This CDR3 contains 14 residues. CDR1 and CDR2 from the germline V gene are GTSNPN and SVGIG (reference sequence). Combining the CDR3 with reference TRBV30 and TRBJ2-6 gives the whole variable domain SQTIHQWPATLVQPVGSPLSLECTVEGTSNPNLYWYRQAAGRGLQLLFYSVGIGQISSEVPQNLSASRPQDRQFILSSKKLLLSDSGFYLCATGGISGANVLTFGAGSRLTVL.

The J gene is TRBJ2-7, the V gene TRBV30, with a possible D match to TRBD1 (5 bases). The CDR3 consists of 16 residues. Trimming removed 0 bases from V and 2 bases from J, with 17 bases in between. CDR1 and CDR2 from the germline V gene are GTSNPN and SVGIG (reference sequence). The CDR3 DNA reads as TGTGCCTGGAGTGTATCGGGCAGGGCTAACCCCTACGAGCAGTACTTC. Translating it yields CAWSVSGRANPYEQYF.

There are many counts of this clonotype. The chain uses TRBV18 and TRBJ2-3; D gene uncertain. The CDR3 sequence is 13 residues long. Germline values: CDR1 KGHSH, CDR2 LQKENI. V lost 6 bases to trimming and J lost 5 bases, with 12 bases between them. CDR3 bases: TGTGCCAGCTCCCCGAACAGTGAAGATACGCAGTATTTT. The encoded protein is CASSPNSEDTQYF.

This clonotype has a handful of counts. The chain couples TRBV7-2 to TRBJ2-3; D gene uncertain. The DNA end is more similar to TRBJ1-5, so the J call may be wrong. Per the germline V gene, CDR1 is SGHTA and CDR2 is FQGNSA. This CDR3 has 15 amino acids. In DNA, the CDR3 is TGTGCCAGCAGCGAGGCGGGAGGGCCTTGGGATACGCAGCATTTT. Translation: CASSEAGGPWDTQHF.

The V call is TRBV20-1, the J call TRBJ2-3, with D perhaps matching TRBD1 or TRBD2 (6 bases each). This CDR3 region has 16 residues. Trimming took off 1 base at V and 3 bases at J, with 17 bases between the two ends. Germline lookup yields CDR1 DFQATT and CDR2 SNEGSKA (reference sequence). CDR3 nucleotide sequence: TGCAGTGCTAGAGTATCGGGGGCCTTTGAAACAGATACGCAGTATTTT. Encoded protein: CSARVSGAFETDTQYF.

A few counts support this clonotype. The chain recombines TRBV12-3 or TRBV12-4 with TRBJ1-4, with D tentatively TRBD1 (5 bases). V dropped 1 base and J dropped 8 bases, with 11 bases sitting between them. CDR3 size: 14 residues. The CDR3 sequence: CASSLDGAGEKLFF. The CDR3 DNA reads TGTGCCAGCAGTTTAGATGGGGCAGGGGAAAAACTGTTTTTT.

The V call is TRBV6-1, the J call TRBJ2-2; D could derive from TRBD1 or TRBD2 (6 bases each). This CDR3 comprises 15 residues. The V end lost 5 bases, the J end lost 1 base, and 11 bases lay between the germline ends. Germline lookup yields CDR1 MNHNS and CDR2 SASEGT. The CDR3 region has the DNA TGTGCCAGCAGTCGGAAGGGGGGGAACACCGGGGAGCTGTTTTTT. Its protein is CASSRKGGNTGELFF.

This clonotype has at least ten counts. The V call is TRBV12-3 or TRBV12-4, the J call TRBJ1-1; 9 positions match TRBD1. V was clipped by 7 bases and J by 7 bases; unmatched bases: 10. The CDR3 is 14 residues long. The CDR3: CASIRGQGGGEAFF. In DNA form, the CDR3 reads TGTGCCAGCATTAGGGGACAGGGAGGGGGTGAAGCTTTCTTT.

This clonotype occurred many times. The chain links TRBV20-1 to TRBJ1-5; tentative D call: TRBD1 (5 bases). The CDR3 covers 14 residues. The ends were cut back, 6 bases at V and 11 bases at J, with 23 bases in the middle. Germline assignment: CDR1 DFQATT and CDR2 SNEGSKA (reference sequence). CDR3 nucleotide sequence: TGCAGTGCGTCGAGGGAGGACGGGGGATCTTCCCAGCATTTT. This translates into CSASREDGGSSQHF.

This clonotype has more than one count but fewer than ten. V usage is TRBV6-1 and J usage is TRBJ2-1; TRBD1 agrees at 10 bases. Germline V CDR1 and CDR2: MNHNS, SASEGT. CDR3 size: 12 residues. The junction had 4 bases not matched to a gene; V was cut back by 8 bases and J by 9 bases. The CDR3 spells CASSGTGVEQFF. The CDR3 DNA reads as TGTGCCAGCTCCGGGACAGGGGTTGAGCAGTTCTTC.